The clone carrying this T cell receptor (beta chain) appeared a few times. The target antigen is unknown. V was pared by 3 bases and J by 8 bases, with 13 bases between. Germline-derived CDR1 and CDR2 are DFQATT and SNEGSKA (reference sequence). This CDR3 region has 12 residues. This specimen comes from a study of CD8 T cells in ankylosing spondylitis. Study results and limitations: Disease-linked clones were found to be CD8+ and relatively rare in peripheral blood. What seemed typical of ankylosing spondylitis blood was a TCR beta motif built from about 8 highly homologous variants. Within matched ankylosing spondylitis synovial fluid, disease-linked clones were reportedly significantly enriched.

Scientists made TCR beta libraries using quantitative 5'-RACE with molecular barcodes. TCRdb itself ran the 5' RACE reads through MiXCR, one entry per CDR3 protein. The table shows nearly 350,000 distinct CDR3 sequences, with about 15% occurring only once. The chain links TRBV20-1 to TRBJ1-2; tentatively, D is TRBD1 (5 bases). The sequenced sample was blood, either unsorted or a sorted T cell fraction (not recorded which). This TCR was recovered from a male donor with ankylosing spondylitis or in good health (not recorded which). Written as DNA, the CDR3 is TGCAGTGCTAGTCCAGGGTCTGGGGGCTACACCTTC. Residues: CSASPGSGGYTF.